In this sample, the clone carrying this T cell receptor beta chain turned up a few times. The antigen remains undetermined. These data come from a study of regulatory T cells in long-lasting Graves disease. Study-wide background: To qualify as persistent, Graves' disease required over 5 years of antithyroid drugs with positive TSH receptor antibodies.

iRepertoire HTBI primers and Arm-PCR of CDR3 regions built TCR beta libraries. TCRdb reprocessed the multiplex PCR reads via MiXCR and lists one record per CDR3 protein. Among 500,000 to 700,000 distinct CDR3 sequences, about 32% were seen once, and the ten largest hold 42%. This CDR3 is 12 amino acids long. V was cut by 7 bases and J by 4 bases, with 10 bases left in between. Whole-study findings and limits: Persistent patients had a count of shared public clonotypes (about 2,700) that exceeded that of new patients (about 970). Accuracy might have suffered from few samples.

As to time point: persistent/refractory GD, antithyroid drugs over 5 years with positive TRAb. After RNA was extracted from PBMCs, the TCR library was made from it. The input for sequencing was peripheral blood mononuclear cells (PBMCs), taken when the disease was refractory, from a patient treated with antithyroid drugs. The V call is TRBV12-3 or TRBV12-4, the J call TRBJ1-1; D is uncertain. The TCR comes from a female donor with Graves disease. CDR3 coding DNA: TGTGCCAGCATAACCAGGTCCACTGAAGCTTTCTTT. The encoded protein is CASITRSTEAFF.